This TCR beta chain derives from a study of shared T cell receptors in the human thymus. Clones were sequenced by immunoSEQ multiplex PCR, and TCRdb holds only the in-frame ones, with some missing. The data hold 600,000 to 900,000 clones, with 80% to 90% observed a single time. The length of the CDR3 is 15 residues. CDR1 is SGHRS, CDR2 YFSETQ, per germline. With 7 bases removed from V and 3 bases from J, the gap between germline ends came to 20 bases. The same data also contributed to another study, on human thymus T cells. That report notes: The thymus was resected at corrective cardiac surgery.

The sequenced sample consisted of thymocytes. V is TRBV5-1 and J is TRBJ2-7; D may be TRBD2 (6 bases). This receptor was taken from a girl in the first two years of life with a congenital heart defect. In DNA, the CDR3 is TGCGCCAGCCGAGGCGGGGTTATACCCTTCTACGAGCAGTACTTC. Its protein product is CASRGGVIPFYEQYF.